Shown below are 11 T cell receptor beta chains from a single sample sequenced in a study of T cells in localized non-small cell lung cancer. Libraries were prepared by immunoSEQ multiplex PCR; TCRdb keeps only in-frame clonotypes and omits some of them. The sample holds 70,000 to 100,000 clones, 65% to 85% seen once. Sequenced material: peripheral blood, taken before any cancer treatment. These receptors were obtained from a female donor at least 60 years old with stage I lung adenocarcinoma.

The V gene is TRBV28, the J gene TRBJ2-3, with D possibly matching TRBD1 (5 bases). The V gene lost 10 bases and the J gene lost 2 bases, with 13 bases spanning the gap. This CDR3 is built from 13 residues. Germline values: CDR1 MDHEN, CDR2 SYDVKM. For the CDR3, the DNA is TGTGCCACCCAAGACAGCGACACAGATACGCAGTATTTT. The encoded protein is CATQDSDTDTQYF.

The chain uses TRBV7-8 and TRBJ2-4, with 7 bases that match TRBD1. Germline assignment: CDR1 SGHVS and CDR2 FQNEAQ. This CDR3 comprises 18 residues. V gave up 5 bases and J gave up 0 bases; unmatched junction bases: 13. The CDR3: CASSPDPRDRLAKNIQYF. The CDR3 DNA is TGTGCCAGCAGCCCCGACCCCCGGGACAGATTAGCCAAAAACATTCAGTACTTC. The variable domain in full, completed from reference TRBV7-8 and TRBJ2-4, reads GAGVSQSPRYKVAKRGQDVALRCDPISGHVSLFWYQQALGQGPEFLTYFQNEAQLDKSGLPSDRFFAERPEGSVSTLKIQRTQQEDSAVYLCASSPDPRDRLAKNIQYFGAGTRLSVL.

CDR3 DNA: TGTGCCAGCTCAGGCCTCACGGGCGGCATTCAGTACTTC. It translates to CASSGLTGGIQYF. The J gene is TRBJ2-4, the V gene TRBV18; D ambiguous. The CDR3 is 13 amino acids. The germline V gene has CDR1 KGHSH and CDR2 LQKENI. Deletions cut 5 bases from V and 9 bases from J, with 14 bases between.

This chain joins TRBV11-2 and TRBJ1-1; D is perhaps TRBD1 (6 bases). V was trimmed by 4 bases and J by 3 bases, leaving 15 bases between them. This CDR3 region has 15 residues. The germline CDR1 and CDR2 sequences are SGHAT and FQNNGV. The CDR3 sequence: CASSSGGQGYTEAFF. DNA for the CDR3: TGTGCCAGCAGCTCGGGGGGGCAGGGTTACACTGAAGCTTTCTTT. Variable domain in full (rest from reference TRBV11-2 and TRBJ1-1): EAGVAQSPRYKIIEKRQSVAFWCNPISGHATLYWYQQILGQGPKLLIQFQNNGVVDDSQLPKDRFSAERLKGVDSTLKIQPAKLEDSAVYLCASSSGGQGYTEAFFGQGTRLTVV.

The chain joins TRBV7-6 to TRBJ2-5; 9 bases match TRBD1. Per germline, CDR1 SGHVS and CDR2 FNYEAQ. Unmatched junction bases numbered 12, after V lost 3 bases and J lost 7 bases. There are 16 residues in the CDR3. The CDR3 sequence is CASSFNGDRAYGTQYF. CDR3 coding DNA: TGTGCCAGCAGCTTTAATGGGGACAGGGCATATGGGACCCAGTACTTC.

V and J are TRBV29-1 and TRBJ1-1; 9 bases fit TRBD1. CDR1 is SQVTM and CDR2 is ANQGSEA in the germline V gene. V gave up 3 bases and J gave up 5 bases; unmatched junction bases: 4. The CDR3 extends over 13 amino acids. The CDR3 sequence: CSVERDRVTEAFF. DNA of the CDR3: TGCAGCGTTGAGCGGGACAGGGTTACTGAAGCTTTCTTT.

This clone was observed a single time. This chain uses TRBV27 with TRBJ1-2, with 7 positions matching TRBD1. Germline V gene lookup returns CDR1 MNHEY and CDR2 SMNVEV (reference sequence). J gave up 4 bases and V 4 bases, and 12 bases lay outside the gene matches. This CDR3 has 16 amino acids. CDR3 coding DNA: TGTGCCAGCAGTTCTCCTACAGGGGATGTGGGCTATGGCTACACCTTC. Its protein is CASSSPTGDVGYGYTF.

This chain uses TRBV19 with TRBJ1-5; the D gene is possibly TRBD1 (5 bases). The V gene lost 7 bases and the J gene lost 2 bases, with 15 bases spanning the gap. The CDR3 length is 15 residues. Germline-derived CDR1 and CDR2 are LNHDA and SQIVND (reference sequence). CDR3 amino acids: CASTTWGRGNQPQHF. The CDR3 nucleotides read TGTGCCAGTACCACGTGGGGGAGGGGCAATCAGCCCCAGCATTTT.

The CDR3 protein is CASSQDADRLGLGLNYGYTF. The CDR3 nucleotides are TGCGCCAGCAGCCAAGATGCGGACAGGTTGGGCTTAGGGTTGAACTATGGCTACACCTTC. The V gene is TRBV4-1, the J gene TRBJ1-2, with TRBD1 matching 7 bases. The CDR3 length is 20 residues. V shed 0 bases and J 2 bases; nucleotides not matched to a gene: 18. Per the germline V gene, CDR1 is MGHRA and CDR2 is YSYEKL.

This clone appeared a few times. This chain joins TRBV28 and TRBJ1-1; D may be TRBD1 (5 bases). The CDR3 totals 15 residues. The germline V gene encodes CDR1 MDHEN and CDR2 SYDVKM. Trimming stripped 3 bases from V and 5 bases from J, with 16 bases between. The CDR3 spells CASSLEKGKGTEAFF. CDR3 coding DNA: TGTGCCAGCAGTTTGGAGAAAGGGAAGGGGACTGAAGCTTTCTTT.

A few counts support this clone. This chain joins TRBV11-3 and TRBJ2-5; D possibly corresponds to TRBD1 (6 bases). Germline loops: CDR1 SGHNT, CDR2 YENEEA. The ends were cut back, 1 base at V and 4 bases at J, with 16 bases in the middle. The CDR3 loop spans 16 amino acids. The DNA of the CDR3 is TGTGCCAGCAGCTTAGGGGTCAGGGGTGCGGGAGAGACCCAGTACTTC. Translated, it gives CASSLGVRGAGETQYF. The whole variable domain, filled in from reference TRBV11-3 and TRBJ2-5, reads EAGVVQSPRYKIIEKKQPVAFWCNPISGHNTLYWYLQNLGQGPELLIRYENEEAVDDSQLPKDRFSAERLKGVDSTLKIQPAELGDSAVYLCASSLGVRGAGETQYFGPGTRLLVL.